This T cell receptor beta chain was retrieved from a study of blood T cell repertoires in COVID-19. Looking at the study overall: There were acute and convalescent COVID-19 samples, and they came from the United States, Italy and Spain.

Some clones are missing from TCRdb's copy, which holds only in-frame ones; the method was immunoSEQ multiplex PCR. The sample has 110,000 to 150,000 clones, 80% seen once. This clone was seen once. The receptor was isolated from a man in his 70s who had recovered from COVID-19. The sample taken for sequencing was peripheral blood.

The CDR3 bases are TGTGCCAGCAGTGAGATAGGGGCCTCGGGGGGTGGCTACACCTTC. Translated, it gives CASSEIGASGGGYTF. The chain links TRBV25-1 to TRBJ1-2; TRBD1 might be the D (5 bases). Trimming pared 3 bases from V and 7 bases from J, leaving 18 bases between. CDR3 length: 15 amino acids. Germline CDR1 and CDR2: MGHDK and SYGVNS.